This T cell receptor beta chain was documented in a study of T cells in Graves' hyperthyroidism and ophthalmopathy. The CDR3 regions of TCR beta were amplified from RNA transcripts. Initially, a first-round RT-PCR of the TCR CDR3 employed the HTBI primer set. From the multiplex PCR reads, TCRdb called clonotypes with MiXCR, one entry per CDR3 protein. The profile shows about 570,000 distinct CDR3 sequences, about 43% of them singletons. This clonotype appeared many times. The clonotype was recovered from an adult woman with Graves' disease, either hyperthyroidism or ophthalmopathy (not recorded which). Sequencing was carried out using peripheral blood or thyroid tissue (not recorded which).

The CDR3 DNA follows: TGTGCCAGCAGTCCGGGACTAGCATCCACCGGGGAGCTGTTTTTT. Translating it yields CASSPGLASTGELFF. This chain uses TRBV6-5 with TRBJ2-2; 9 nucleotides match TRBD2. The CDR3 spans 15 residues. Germline V CDR1 and CDR2: MNHEY, SVGAGI. With V trimmed by 5 bases and J by 4 bases, 5 bases remained unmatched.